This TCR beta chain was recorded in a study of low-dose radiotherapy and immunotherapy resistance in tumors. Study context: Cohort 1 was given 0.5 Gy fractions every 2 weeks, 6.5 Gy in total. Every day for four cycles from cycle 1 day 1, patients took 300 mg of oral aspirin. One day prior to radiation and immunotherapy, intravenous cyclophosphamide at 200 mg/m2 was given, repeated every two weeks. Individuals in Cohort 2 had 1 Gy per fraction every two weeks, adding up to 13 Gy over 26 weeks.

Both TCRalpha and TCRbeta chains were reverse transcribed with V-gene-specific primers. With a constant-region primer and a V-primer adapter, TCRs were subjected to about 20 PCR cycles of amplification. One entry per CDR3 protein results from TCRdb running MiXCR on the reads. The sample includes some 71,000 distinct CDR3 sequences, less than 35% of them seen just once. Time point specified: before trial treatment. This CDR3 spans 15 amino acids. The germline gives CDR1 SGHNT, CDR2 YENEEA. The V segment lost 5 bases and the J segment 1 base; nucleotides outside the gene matches: 5. The rearrangement links TRBV11-3 to TRBJ2-7, with TRBD1 identical over 10 bases. This specimen consisted of PBMCs, obtained before treatment. The receptor's source is a female donor with ovarian cancer. The CDR3 here is CASSPGTGESYEQYF. DNA of the CDR3: TGTGCCAGCAGCCCCGGGACAGGGGAATCCTACGAGCAGTACTTC.